This T cell receptor beta chain was recovered during a study of technical replicates of blood from a handful of donors. The table came from immunoSEQ multiplex PCR; TCRdb's copy has only in-frame clones and leaves some out. The sample has approximately 81,000 clones; roughly 96% are singletons. Germline assignment: CDR1 MDHEN and CDR2 SYDVKM. The ends lost 6 bases at V and 6 bases at J; junction bases unmatched: 7. This CDR3 contains 13 residues. This chain joins TRBV28 and TRBJ1-1; 7 nucleotides match TRBD1. The clonotype was recovered from a human donor in good health. Sequenced input: T cells isolated from PBMCs. CDR3 region: CASSPGGNPEAFF. DNA for the CDR3: TGTGCCAGCAGCCCAGGGGGAAACCCTGAAGCTTTCTTT.